Listed below are T cell receptor beta chains from one sample, sequenced in a study of cytomegalovirus exposure and HLA in healthy donors. TCRdb keeps only in-frame clones here, not all; method: immunoSEQ multiplex PCR. Among 130,000 or so clones, 89% were seen once, and the ten largest hold 8% to 9.5%. Sequencing input: PBMCs. The source of these receptors is a woman between 18 and 30 years old in good health and CMV-seropositive. Both conserved end residues are part of each CDR3. D genes are given only for firm matches. The size entry is marked missing in some rows and otherwise reads once, few, many or a size class.

abundance	v_gene	d_gene	j_gene	CDR3nt	CDR3aa
.	TRBV5-4	.	TRBJ2-3	TGTGCCAGCAGCTCCGGAGGCACAGATACGCAGTATTTT	CASSSGGTDTQYF
.	TRBV5-4	TRBD2	TRBJ2-5	TGTGCCAGCAGCTTGGCTAGCGGGGGGGCCACGGAGACCCAGTACTTC	CASSLASGGATETQYF
.	TRBV13	.	TRBJ2-1	TGTGCCAGCAGCCCATCCGGCCCTCTAGGGGGGGCCAGGAATGAGCAGTTCTTC	CASSPSGPLGGARNEQFF
.	TRBV7-9	TRBD1	TRBJ1-2	TGTGCCAGCAGCCCCCTTGGACAGGGGGCTTTCTATGGCTACACCTTC	CASSPLGQGAFYGYTF
.	TRBV7-3	.	TRBJ1-1	TGTGCCAGCAGCCCGGCGGGGGCGGGCACTGAAGCTTTCTTT	CASSPAGAGTEAFF
.	TRBV4-1	.	TRBJ2-3	TGCGCCAGCAGCCAAGGAGATTTTACAGATACGCAGTATTTT	CASSQGDFTDTQYF
few	TRBV27	TRBD2	TRBJ2-7	TGTGCCAATGGACTAGCGTTCTTCCCCTACGAGCAGTACTTC	CANGLAFFPYEQYF
.	TRBV19	TRBD1	TRBJ2-3	TGTGCCAGTAGTCCAGGGGGATCCCTCAGCACAGATACGCAGTATTTT	CASSPGGSLSTDTQYF
.	TRBV27	.	TRBJ2-5	TGTGCCAGCAGCCCTATGGTGCAAGAGACCCAGTACTTC	CASSPMVQETQYF
.	TRBV4-3	.	TRBJ1-5	TGCGCCAGCAGCCAAGATAAATCCCCCTATCAGCCCCAGCATTTT	CASSQDKSPYQPQHF
.	TRBV19	TRBD1	TRBJ1-1	TGTGCCAGTAGCAGGGACAGGGGCTCGTTGGGTGCTGAAGCTTTCTTT	CASSRDRGSLGAEAFF
once	TRBV19	TRBD1	TRBJ2-5	TGTGCCAGTAGTATAGGGGACAGGTGGGAAGAGACCCAGTACTTC	CASSIGDRWEETQYF
once	TRBV14	TRBD2	TRBJ2-7	TGTGCCAGCGGACTAGCGGGCTCCTACGAGCAGTACTTC	CASGLAGSYEQYF
.	TRBV19	.	TRBJ2-7	TGTGCCAGTAGTCTCTCAGACAGTTTTCCCTACGAGCAGTACTTC	CASSLSDSFPYEQYF
.	TRBV4-2	.	TRBJ2-3	TGTGCCAGCAGCCAAGATCCCGCGGGCCCCGAACTAGATACGCAGTATTTT	CASSQDPAGPELDTQYF
once	TRBV7-2	.	TRBJ1-5	TGTGCCAGCAGCTTAGCTGGGCGGGGGAATCAGCCCCAGCATTTT	CASSLAGRGNQPQHF
.	TRBV6-6	.	TRBJ1-1	TGTGCCAGCAGCTCCTCTAGTACTGAAGCTTTCTTT	CASSSSSTEAFF